Following are 13 T cell receptor beta chains from one sample sequenced in a study of blood T cell repertoires in COVID-19. TCRdb keeps only in-frame clones here, not all; method: immunoSEQ multiplex PCR. The sample shows fewer than 300,000 clones, approximately 82% of them seen only once. The sample was peripheral blood. The receptors shown here come from an elderly man with acute or convalescent COVID-19.

V is TRBV5-4 and J is TRBJ2-5; 10 bases match TRBD1. The germline gives CDR1 SGHNT, CDR2 YYREEE (reference sequence). With 4 bases clipped from V and 0 bases from J, the junction kept 6 bases outside the gene matches. The CDR3 length is 16 residues. CDR3 in amino acids: CASSRRTGGDQETQYF. CDR3 in DNA: TGTGCCAGCAGCCGCAGGACAGGGGGGGACCAAGAGACCCAGTACTTC.

This clone has only one observation. The chain links TRBV28 to TRBJ2-1; D is perhaps TRBD2 (5 bases). Between the trimmed V and J ends, which lost 6 bases and 7 bases, there was a span of 13 bases. Germline loops: CDR1 MDHEN, CDR2 SYDVKM. CDR3 length: 13 amino acids. CDR3 protein: CASRTIGVNEQFF. Here the CDR3 DNA reads TGTGCCAGCAGGACAATCGGGGTTAATGAGCAGTTCTTC.

The gene calls are TRBV10-2 and TRBJ2-7; 8 bases agree with TRBD2. CDR3 length: 17 amino acids. From germline, CDR1 is WSHSY and CDR2 SAAADI. V was pared by 0 bases and J by 2 bases, with 9 bases of the junction left unmatched. The CDR3 nucleotides are TGCGCCAGCAGTGAGTCTTTCGGCGGGAGGTGGACCTACGAGCAGTACTTC. Translation: CASSESFGGRWTYEQYF.

The J gene is TRBJ2-3, the V gene TRBV6-1, with 9 bases aligning to TRBD2. The CDR3 runs to 17 residues. Trimming took 4 bases from V and 2 from J; bases not matched to a gene: 10. From germline, CDR1 is MNHNS and CDR2 SASEGT. The CDR3 nucleotides read TGTGCCAGCAGTGGACTGGGGAGCGGGAGGCCCACAGATACGCAGTATTTT. Translated: CASSGLGSGRPTDTQYF.

The chain couples TRBV28 to TRBJ2-1, with 7 bases that match TRBD2. Germline CDR1 reads MDHEN; CDR2 reads SYDVKM. V shed 3 bases, J shed 7 bases, and the junction held 6 bases outside the gene matches. This CDR3 is 14 amino acids long. In DNA form, the CDR3 reads TGTGCCAGCAGTTTCTCCGGGACTAAAAATGAGCAGTTCTTC. It codes for CASSFSGTKNEQFF.

The chain has TRBV5-1 and TRBJ2-2, with D perhaps TRBD2 (6 bases). CDR3 length: 15 amino acids. Germline V gene lookup returns CDR1 SGHRS and CDR2 YFSETQ. Trimming stripped 1 base from V and 6 bases from J, with 13 bases between. The CDR3 spells CASSLSTGDAGELFF. CDR3 DNA sequence: TGCGCCAGCAGCTTGTCTACGGGGGACGCCGGGGAGCTGTTTTTT.

J is TRBJ2-2 and V is TRBV19; TRBD1 matches at 9 bases. Trimming took 1 base from V and 6 from J; bases not matched to a gene: 6. Germline V gene sequence: CDR1 LNHDA, CDR2 SQIVND (reference sequence). The CDR3 is made up of 16 amino acids. The CDR3 sequence: CASSIGDRVWSGELFF. CDR3 nucleotides: TGTGCCAGTAGTATAGGGGACAGGGTTTGGTCCGGGGAGCTGTTTTTT. Full variable domain (remainder filled in from reference TRBV19 and TRBJ2-2): DGGITQSPKYLFRKEGQNVTLSCEQNLNHDAMYWYRQDPGQGLRLIYYSQIVNDFQKGDIAEGYSVSREKKESFPLTVTSAQKNPTAFYLCASSIGDRVWSGELFFGEGSRLTVL.

The rearrangement links TRBV3-1 (or the pseudogene TRBV3-2) to TRBJ2-5; weak D call: TRBD2 (5 bases). The CDR3 is 12 amino acids. Germline loops: CDR1 LGHDT, CDR2 YNNKEL (reference sequence). V was shortened by 3 bases and J by 4 bases, with 6 bases between the two germline ends. The CDR3 coding sequence is TGTGCCAGCAGCCAGAGGGCAGAGACCCAGTACTTC. It encodes CASSQRAETQYF.

This chain connects TRBV28 to TRBJ2-5, with D possibly TRBD2 on 6 matching bases. Germline CDR1 is MDHEN and CDR2 is SYDVKM. The V end was cut by 5 bases, the J end by 2 bases, with 21 bases between. The CDR3 covers 17 residues. The CDR3 DNA reads as TGTGCCAGCAGTCCCCCGGGGTTCCTAGCGTCGCAAGAGACCCAGTACTTC. Amino acids: CASSPPGFLASQETQYF.

The V call is TRBV24-1, the J call TRBJ2-2; 10 nucleotides agree with TRBD2. Looked up from germline, CDR1 is KGHDR and CDR2 is SFDVKD. J gave up 3 bases and V 4 bases, and 10 bases lay outside the gene matches. CDR3 length: 18 amino acids. The CDR3 DNA reads TGTGCCACCAGTGACCGTACTAGCGGGAATGGCTACACCGGGGAGCTGTTTTTT. Translated, it gives CATSDRTSGNGYTGELFF.

This rearrangement joins TRBV5-5 to TRBJ2-7; tentative D call: TRBD1 (5 bases). The CDR3 is made up of 13 amino acids. Germline V gene sequence: CDR1 SGHKS, CDR2 YYEKEE (reference sequence). V dropped 1 base and J dropped 0 bases, with 5 bases sitting between them. The CDR3 here is CASSLTGSYEQYF. The CDR3 region has the DNA TGTGCCAGCAGCTTGACAGGCTCCTACGAGCAGTACTTC.

The rearrangement links TRBV7-2 to TRBJ2-6; 9 bases fit TRBD2. CDR1 is SGHTA and CDR2 is FQGNSA in the germline V gene. J was trimmed by 2 bases and V by 3 bases; bases with no gene match: 2. The CDR3 sequence is 16 residues long. The DNA of the CDR3 is TGTGCCAGCAGCTTGACTAGCGGTACTGGGGCCAACGTCCTGACTTTC. Encoded protein: CASSLTSGTGANVLTF. Complete variable domain (other parts from reference TRBV7-2 and TRBJ2-6): GAGVSQSPSNKVTEKGKDVELRCDPISGHTALYWYRQSLGQGLEFLIYFQGNSAPDKSGLPSDRFSAERTGGSVSTLTIQRTQQEDSAVYLCASSLTSGTGANVLTFGAGSRLTVL.

This clone is medium-sized in the sample. This sequence joins TRBV4-1 and TRBJ2-7; 12 bases align to TRBD1. Looked up from germline, CDR1 is MGHRA and CDR2 is YSYEKL. The V gene end was trimmed by 3 bases and the J gene end by 5 bases; junction bases not matched to a gene: 5. The CDR3 has 15 amino acids. Written as DNA, the CDR3 is TGCGCCAGCAGCCAGCGGGGACAGGGGGCCAACGAGCAGTACTTC. It yields the protein CASSQRGQGANEQYF.